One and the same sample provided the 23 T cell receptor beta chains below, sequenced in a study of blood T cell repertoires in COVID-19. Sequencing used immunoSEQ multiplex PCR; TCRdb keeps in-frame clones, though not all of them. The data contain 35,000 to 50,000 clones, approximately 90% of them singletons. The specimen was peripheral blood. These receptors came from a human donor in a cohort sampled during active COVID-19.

The CDR3: CAISDSGVSYEQYF. The CDR3, as DNA: TGTGCCATCAGTGATAGCGGGGTATCCTACGAGCAGTACTTC. The rearrangement links TRBV10-3 to TRBJ2-7; 8 nucleotides align to TRBD2. J was trimmed by 1 base and V by 3 bases; bases with no gene match: 2. This CDR3 contains 14 residues. The germline gives CDR1 ENHRY, CDR2 SYGVKD.

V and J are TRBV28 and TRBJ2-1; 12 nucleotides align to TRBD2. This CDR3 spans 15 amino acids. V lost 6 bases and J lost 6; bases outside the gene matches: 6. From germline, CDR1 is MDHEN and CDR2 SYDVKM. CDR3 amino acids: CASRIGLAGLNEQFF. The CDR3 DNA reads TGTGCCAGCAGGATCGGACTAGCGGGGCTCAATGAGCAGTTCTTC.

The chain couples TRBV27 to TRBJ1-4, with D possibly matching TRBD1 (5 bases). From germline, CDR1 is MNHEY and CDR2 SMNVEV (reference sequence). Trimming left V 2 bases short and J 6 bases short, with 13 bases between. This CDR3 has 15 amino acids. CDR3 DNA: TGTGCCAGCAGTTTAGCGGGGGAGGGGCATGAAAAACTGTTTTTT. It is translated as CASSLAGEGHEKLFF.

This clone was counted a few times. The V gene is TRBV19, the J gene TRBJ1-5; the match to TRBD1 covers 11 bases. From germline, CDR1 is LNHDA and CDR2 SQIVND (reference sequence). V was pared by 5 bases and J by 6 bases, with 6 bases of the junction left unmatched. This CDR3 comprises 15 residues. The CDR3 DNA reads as TGTGCCAGTAGTGTGGACAGGGGGCTTCGTCAGCCCCAGCATTTT. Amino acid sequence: CASSVDRGLRQPQHF.

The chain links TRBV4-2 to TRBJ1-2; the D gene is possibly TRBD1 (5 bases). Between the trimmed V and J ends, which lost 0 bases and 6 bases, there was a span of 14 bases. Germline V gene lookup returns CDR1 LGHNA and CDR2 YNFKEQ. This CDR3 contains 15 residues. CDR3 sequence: CASSQEKTASNGYTF. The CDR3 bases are TGTGCCAGCAGCCAAGAAAAGACAGCCTCCAATGGCTACACCTTC.

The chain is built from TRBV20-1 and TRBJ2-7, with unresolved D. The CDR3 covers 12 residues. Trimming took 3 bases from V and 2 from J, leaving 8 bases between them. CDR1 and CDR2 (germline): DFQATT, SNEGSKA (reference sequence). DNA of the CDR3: TGCAGTGCTAGTTCAGATACCTACGAGCAGTACTTC. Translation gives CSASSDTYEQYF.

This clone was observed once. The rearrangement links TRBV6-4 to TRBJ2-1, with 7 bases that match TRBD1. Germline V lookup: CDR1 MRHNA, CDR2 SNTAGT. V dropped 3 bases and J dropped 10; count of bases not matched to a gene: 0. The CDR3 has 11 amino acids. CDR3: CASSEGGEQFF. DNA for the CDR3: TGTGCCAGCAGTGAAGGGGGCGAGCAGTTCTTC.

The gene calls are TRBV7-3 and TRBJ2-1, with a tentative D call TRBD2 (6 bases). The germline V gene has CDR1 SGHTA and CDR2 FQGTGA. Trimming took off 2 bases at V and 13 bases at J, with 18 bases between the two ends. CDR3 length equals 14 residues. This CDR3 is CASSLDPGRWDQFF. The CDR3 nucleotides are TGTGCCAGCAGCTTAGATCCGGGGAGGTGGGACCAGTTCTTC.

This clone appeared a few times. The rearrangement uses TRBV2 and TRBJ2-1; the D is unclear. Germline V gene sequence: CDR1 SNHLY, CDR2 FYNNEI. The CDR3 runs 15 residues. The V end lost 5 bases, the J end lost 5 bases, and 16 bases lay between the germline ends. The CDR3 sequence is CASSSTPQENNEQFF. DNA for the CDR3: TGTGCCAGCAGTTCGACTCCGCAAGAGAACAATGAGCAGTTCTTC.

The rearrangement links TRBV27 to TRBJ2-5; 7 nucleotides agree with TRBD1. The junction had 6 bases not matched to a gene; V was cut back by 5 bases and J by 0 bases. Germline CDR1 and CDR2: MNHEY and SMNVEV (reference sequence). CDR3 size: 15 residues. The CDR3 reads CASSPKGQYQETQYF. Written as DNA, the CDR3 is TGTGCCAGCAGTCCTAAGGGACAGTACCAAGAGACCCAGTACTTC.

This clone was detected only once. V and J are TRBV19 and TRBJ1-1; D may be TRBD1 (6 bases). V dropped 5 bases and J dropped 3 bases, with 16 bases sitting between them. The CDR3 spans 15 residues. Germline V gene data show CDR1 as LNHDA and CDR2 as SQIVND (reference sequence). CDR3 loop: CASSSRRGADTEAFF. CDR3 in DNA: TGTGCCAGTAGTTCCCGCCGGGGGGCCGACACTGAAGCTTTCTTT.

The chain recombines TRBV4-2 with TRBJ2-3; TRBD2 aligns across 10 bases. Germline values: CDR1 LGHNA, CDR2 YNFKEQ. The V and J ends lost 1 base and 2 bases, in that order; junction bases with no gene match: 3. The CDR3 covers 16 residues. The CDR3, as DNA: TGTGCCAGCAGCCAAGGGACTAGCGGTCACACAGATACGCAGTATTTT. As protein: CASSQGTSGHTDTQYF.

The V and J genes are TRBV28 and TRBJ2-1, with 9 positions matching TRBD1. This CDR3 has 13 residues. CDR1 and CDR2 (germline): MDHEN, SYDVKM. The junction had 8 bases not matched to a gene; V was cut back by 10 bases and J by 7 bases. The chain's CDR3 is CATNRGRRNEQFF. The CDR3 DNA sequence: TGTGCCACAAACAGGGGGCGTAGGAATGAGCAGTTCTTC.

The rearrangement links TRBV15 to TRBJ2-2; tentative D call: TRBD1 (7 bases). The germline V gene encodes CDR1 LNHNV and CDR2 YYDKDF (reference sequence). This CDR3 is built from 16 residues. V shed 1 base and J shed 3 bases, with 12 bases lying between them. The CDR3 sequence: CATSRGRGTDTGELFF. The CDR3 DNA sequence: TGTGCCACCAGCAGAGGCAGGGGGACTGACACCGGGGAGCTGTTTTTT.

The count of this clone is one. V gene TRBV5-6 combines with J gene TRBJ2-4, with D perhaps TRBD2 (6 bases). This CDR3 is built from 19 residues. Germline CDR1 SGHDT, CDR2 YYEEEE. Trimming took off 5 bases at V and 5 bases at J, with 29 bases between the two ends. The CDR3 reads CASRSGEALIPEGQNIQYF. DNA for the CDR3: TGTGCCAGCAGGTCGGGGGAGGCTCTAATACCGGAGGGACAAAACATTCAGTACTTC.

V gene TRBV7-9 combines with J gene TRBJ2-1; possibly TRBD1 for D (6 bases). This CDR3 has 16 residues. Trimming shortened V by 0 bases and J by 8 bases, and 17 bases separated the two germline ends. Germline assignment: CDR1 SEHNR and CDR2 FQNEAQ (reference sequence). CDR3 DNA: TGTGCCAGCAGCTTAGCTCAGGGGTATGAAGGCGATGAGCAGTTCTTC. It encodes CASSLAQGYEGDEQFF.

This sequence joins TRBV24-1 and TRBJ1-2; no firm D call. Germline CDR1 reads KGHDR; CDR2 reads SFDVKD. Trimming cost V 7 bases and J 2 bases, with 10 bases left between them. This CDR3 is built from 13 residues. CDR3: CATSPGENYGYTF. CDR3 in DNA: TGTGCCACCAGCCCCGGGGAGAACTATGGCTACACCTTC.

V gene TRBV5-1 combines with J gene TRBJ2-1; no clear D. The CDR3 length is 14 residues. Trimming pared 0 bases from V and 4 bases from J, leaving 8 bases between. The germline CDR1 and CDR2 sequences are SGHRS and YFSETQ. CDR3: CASSLATAYNEQFF. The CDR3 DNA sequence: TGCGCCAGCAGCTTGGCAACAGCTTACAATGAGCAGTTCTTC.

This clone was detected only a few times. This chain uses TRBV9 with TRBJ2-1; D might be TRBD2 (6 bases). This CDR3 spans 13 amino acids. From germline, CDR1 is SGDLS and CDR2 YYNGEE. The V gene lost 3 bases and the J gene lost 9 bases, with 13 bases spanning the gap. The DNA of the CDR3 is TGTGCCAGCAGCGCGACTAGGCCGGGTGAGCAGTTCTTC. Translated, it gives CASSATRPGEQFF.

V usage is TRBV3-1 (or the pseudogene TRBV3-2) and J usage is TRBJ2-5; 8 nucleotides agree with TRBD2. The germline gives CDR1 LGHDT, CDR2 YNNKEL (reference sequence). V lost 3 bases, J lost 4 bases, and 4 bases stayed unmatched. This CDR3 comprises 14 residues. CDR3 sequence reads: CASSHGLARETQYF. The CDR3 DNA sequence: TGTGCCAGCAGCCACGGACTAGCTAGAGAGACCCAGTACTTC.

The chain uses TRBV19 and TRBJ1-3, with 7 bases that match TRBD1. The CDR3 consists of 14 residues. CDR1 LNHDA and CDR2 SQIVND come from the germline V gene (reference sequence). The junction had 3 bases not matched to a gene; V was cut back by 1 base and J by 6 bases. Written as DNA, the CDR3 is TGTGCCAGTAGTATAGGAGGACAGGAAAACACCATATATTTT. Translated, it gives CASSIGGQENTIYF.

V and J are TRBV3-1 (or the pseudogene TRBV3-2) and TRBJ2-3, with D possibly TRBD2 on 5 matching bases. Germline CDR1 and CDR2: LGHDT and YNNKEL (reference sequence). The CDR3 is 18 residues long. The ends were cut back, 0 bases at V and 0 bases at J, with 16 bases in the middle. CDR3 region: CASSQDALLVWSTDTQYF. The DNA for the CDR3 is TGTGCCAGCAGCCAAGATGCCTTACTAGTCTGGAGCACAGATACGCAGTATTTT.

CDR3 nucleotides: TGTGCCAGCCTCGGGGGGAACACTGAAGCTTTCTTT. Amino acids: CASLGGNTEAFF. The rearrangement links TRBV3-1 (or the pseudogene TRBV3-2) to TRBJ1-1; the D gene is possibly TRBD1 (5 bases). The CDR3 has 12 amino acids. V was trimmed by 8 bases and J by 1 base, leaving 8 bases between them. The germline gives CDR1 LGHDT, CDR2 YNNKEL (reference sequence).